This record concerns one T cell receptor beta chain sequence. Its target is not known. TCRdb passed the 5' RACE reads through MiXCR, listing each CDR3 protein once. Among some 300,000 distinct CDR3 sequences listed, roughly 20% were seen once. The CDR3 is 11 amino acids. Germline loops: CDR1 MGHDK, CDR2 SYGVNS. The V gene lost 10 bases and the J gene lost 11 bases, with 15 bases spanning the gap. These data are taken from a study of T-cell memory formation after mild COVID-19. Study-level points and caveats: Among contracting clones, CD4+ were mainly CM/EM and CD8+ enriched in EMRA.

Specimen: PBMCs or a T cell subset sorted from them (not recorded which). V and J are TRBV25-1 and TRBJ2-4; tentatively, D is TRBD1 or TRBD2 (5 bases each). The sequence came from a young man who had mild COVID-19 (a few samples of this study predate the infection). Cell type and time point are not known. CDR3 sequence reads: CATMAGGVQYF. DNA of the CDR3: TGTGCCACCATGGCTGGGGGAGTTCAGTACTTC.